These 8 T cell receptor beta chains share one sample of origin, sequenced in a study of cytomegalovirus exposure and HLA in healthy donors. 60 Vbeta and 13 Jbeta primers were used in PCR. Sequencing used immunoSEQ multiplex PCR; TCRdb keeps in-frame clones, though not all of them. Among about 110,000 clones, 65% to 85% were seen once, and the ten largest hold around 2%. Material: PBMCs. These receptor sequences come from a young man in good health and CMV-seronegative.

The V and J genes are TRBV18 and TRBJ2-7; weak D call: TRBD1 (6 bases). V lost 0 bases, J lost 6 bases, and 12 bases lay in between. Germline V gives CDR1 KGHSH, CDR2 LQKENI. CDR3 size: 14 residues. The CDR3 spells CASSPPSGQPEQYF. DNA for the CDR3: TGTGCCAGCTCACCACCGAGCGGACAGCCCGAGCAGTACTTC.

The rearrangement joins TRBV6-5 to TRBJ1-1; 7 bases map to TRBD1. Germline V gene sequence: CDR1 MNHEY, CDR2 SVGAGI. The CDR3 spans 12 residues. Unmatched junction bases numbered 4, after V lost 5 bases and J lost 7 bases. DNA for the CDR3: TGTGCCAGCAGTCTCGGACAGGATGAAGCTTTCTTT. Translating gives CASSLGQDEAFF.

The chain links TRBV7-6 to TRBJ1-3; tentative D call: TRBD1 (6 bases). The CDR3 extends over 17 amino acids. Trimming cost V 1 base and J 2 bases, with 15 bases left between them. Germline lookup yields CDR1 SGHVS and CDR2 FNYEAQ. CDR3 sequence (DNA): TGTGCCAGCAGCTTAGTAGGGTCAGGGGTACCTGGAAACACCATATATTTT. Translated: CASSLVGSGVPGNTIYF. The full variable domain, completed using reference TRBV7-6 and TRBJ1-3, is GAGVSQSPRYKVTKRGQDVALRCDPISGHVSLYWYRQALGQGPEFLTYFNYEAQQDKSGLPNDRFSAERPEGSISTLTIQRTEQRDSAMYRCASSLVGSGVPGNTIYFGEGSWLTVV.

The rearrangement joins TRBV29-1 to TRBJ1-3; D ambiguous. The length of the CDR3 is 13 residues. The germline V gene encodes CDR1 SQVTM and CDR2 ANQGSEA. Trimming left V 3 bases short and J 0 bases short, with 6 bases between. The CDR3 DNA is TGCAGCGTTGAGCCAGGCTCTGGAAACACCATATATTTT. It translates to CSVEPGSGNTIYF.

V usage is TRBV29-1 and J usage is TRBJ2-7, with 8 nucleotides matching TRBD1. V trimming: 2 bases; J trimming: 1 base; junction bases outside the gene matches: 7. Germline-derived CDR1 and CDR2 are SQVTM and ANQGSEA. The CDR3 is 15 residues long. In nucleotides, the CDR3 is TGCAGCGTTGAACCCTCCGGACAGGGATCCTACGAGCAGTACTTC. This translates into CSVEPSGQGSYEQYF.

This chain connects TRBV27 to TRBJ1-1, with 7 bases fitting TRBD1. This CDR3 has 13 residues. Trimming took 4 bases from V and 5 from J; bases not matched to a gene: 4. Per the germline V gene, CDR1 is MNHEY and CDR2 is SMNVEV (reference sequence). CDR3 in amino acids: CASSSGTETEAFF. The CDR3 region has the DNA TGTGCCAGCAGTTCTGGGACAGAAACTGAAGCTTTCTTT.

The rearrangement joins TRBV5-1 to TRBJ2-7, with D maybe TRBD1 (6 bases). In germline, CDR1 is SGHRS, CDR2 YFSETQ. Trimming removed 4 bases at V and 6 bases at J, with 11 bases between. The CDR3 sequence is 12 residues long. The CDR3 here is CASSPTGGEQYF. DNA of the CDR3: TGCGCCAGCAGCCCGACAGGTGGCGAGCAGTACTTC.

This chain links TRBV10-3 with TRBJ2-7; D perhaps matches TRBD2 (6 bases). The ends were cut back, 0 bases at V and 3 bases at J, with 9 bases in the middle. The CDR3 is 14 amino acids. CDR1 ENHRY and CDR2 SYGVKD come from the germline V gene. In nucleotides, the CDR3 is TGTGCCATCAGTGAGTCGGCGGGGTACTACGAGCAGTACTTC. Its protein is CAISESAGYYEQYF.